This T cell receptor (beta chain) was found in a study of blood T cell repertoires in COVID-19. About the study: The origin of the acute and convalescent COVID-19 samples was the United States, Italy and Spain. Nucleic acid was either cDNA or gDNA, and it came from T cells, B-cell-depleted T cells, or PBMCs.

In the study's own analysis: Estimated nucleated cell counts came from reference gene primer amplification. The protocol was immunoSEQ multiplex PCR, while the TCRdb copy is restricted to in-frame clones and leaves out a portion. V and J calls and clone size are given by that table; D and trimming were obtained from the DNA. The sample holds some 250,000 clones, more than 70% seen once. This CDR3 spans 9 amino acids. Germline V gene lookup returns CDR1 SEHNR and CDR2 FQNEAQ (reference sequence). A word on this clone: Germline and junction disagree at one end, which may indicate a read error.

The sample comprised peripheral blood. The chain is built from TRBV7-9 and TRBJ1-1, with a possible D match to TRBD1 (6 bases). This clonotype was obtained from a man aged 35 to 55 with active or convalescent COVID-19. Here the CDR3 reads CASSLGRGF. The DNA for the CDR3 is TGTGCCAGCAGCTTAGGCAGGGGCTTT.